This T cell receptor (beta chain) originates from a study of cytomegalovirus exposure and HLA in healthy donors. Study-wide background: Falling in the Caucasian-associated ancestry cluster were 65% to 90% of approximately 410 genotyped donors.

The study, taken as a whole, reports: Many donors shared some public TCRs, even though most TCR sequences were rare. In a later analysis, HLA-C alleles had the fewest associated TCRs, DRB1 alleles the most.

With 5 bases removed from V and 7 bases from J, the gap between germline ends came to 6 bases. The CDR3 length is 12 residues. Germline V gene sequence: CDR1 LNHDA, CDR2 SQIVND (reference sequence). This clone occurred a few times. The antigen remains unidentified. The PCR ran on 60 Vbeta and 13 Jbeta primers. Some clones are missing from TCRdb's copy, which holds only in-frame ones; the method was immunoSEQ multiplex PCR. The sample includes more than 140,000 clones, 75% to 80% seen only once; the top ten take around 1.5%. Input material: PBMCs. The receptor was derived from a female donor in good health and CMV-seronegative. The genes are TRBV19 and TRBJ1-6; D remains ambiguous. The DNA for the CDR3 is TGTGCCAGTAGTCAGGAAAATTCACCCCTCCACTTT. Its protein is CASSQENSPLHF.